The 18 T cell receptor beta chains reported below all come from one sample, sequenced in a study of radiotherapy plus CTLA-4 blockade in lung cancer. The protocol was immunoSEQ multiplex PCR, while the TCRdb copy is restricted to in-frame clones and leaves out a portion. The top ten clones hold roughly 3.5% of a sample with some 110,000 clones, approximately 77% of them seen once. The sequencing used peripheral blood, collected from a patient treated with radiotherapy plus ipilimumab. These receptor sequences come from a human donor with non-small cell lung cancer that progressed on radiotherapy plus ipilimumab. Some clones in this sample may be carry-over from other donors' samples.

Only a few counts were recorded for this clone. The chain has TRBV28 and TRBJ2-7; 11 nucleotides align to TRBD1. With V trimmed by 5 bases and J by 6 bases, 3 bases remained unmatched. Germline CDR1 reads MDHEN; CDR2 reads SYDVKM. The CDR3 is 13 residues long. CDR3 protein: CASSRTGGAEQYF. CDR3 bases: TGTGCCAGCAGTCGGACAGGGGGCGCCGAGCAGTACTTC. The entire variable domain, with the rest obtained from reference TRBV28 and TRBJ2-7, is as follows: DVKVTQSSRYLVKRTGEKVFLECVQDMDHENMFWYRQDPGLGLRLIYFSYDVKMKEKGDIPEGYSVSREKKERFSLILESASTNQTSMYLCASSRTGGAEQYFGPGTRLTVT.

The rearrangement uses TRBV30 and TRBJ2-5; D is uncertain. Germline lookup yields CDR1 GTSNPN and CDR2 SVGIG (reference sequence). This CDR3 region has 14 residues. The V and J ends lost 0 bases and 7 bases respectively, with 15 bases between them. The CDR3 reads CAWSVDSFSRTQYF. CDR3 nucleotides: TGTGCCTGGAGTGTGGATTCTTTCTCCCGGACCCAGTACTTC.

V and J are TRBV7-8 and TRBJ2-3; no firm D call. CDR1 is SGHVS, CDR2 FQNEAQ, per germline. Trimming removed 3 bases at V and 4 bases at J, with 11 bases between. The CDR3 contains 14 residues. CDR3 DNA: TGTGCCAGCAGCTTCAACGGATATCCAGATACGCAGTATTTT. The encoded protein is CASSFNGYPDTQYF.

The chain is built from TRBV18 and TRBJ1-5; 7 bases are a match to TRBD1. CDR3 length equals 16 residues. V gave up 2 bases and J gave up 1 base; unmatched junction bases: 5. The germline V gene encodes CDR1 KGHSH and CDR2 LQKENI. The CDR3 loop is CASSPGGGWSNQPQHF. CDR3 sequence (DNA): TGTGCCAGCTCACCAGGAGGGGGCTGGAGCAATCAGCCCCAGCATTTT.

This CDR3 is CASSLARRLNSYEQYF. The CDR3, as DNA: TGTGCCAGCAGCTTGGCCCGGAGGCTCAACTCCTACGAGCAGTACTTC. This chain links TRBV5-5 with TRBJ2-7; TRBD2 is a possible D gene (5 bases). Deletions cut 0 bases from V and 0 bases from J, with 13 bases between. Germline V gene sequence: CDR1 SGHKS, CDR2 YYEKEE (reference sequence). There are 16 residues in the CDR3.

The CDR3 spells CASRLAGTDTQYF. CDR3 bases: TGTGCCAGCCGACTAGCGGGGACAGATACGCAGTATTTT. The rearrangement uses TRBV19 and TRBJ2-3; 11 bases match TRBD2. Germline trimming cut 9 bases from V and 3 bases from J; bases unmatched to any gene: 2. CDR3 size: 13 residues. Germline CDR1 reads LNHDA; CDR2 reads SQIVND (reference sequence).

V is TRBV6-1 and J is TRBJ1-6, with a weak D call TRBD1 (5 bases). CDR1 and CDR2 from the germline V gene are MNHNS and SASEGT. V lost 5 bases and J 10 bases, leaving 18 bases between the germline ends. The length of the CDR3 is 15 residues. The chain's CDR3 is CASSTYRIVRSPLHF. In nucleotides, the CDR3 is TGTGCCAGCAGTACGTACAGGATCGTGAGGTCACCCCTCCACTTT.

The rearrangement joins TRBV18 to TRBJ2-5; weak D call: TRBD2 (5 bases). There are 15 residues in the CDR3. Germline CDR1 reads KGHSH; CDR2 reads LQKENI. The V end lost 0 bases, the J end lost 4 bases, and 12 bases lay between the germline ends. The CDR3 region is CASSPPLIGGETQYF. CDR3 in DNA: TGTGCCAGCTCACCACCGTTGATTGGAGGAGAGACCCAGTACTTC.

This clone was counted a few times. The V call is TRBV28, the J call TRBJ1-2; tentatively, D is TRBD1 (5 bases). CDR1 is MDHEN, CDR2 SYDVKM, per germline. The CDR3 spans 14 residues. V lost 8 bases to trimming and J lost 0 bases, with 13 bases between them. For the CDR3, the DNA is TGTGCCAGCCTACTGGGGGGAGCTAACTATGGCTACACCTTC. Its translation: CASLLGGANYGYTF.

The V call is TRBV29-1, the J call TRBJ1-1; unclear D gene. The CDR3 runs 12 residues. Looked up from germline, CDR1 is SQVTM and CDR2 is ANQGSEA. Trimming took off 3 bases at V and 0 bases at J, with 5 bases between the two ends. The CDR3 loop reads CSVDSMNTEAFF. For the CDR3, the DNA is TGCAGCGTTGACAGTATGAACACTGAAGCTTTCTTT.

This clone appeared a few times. CDR3 DNA sequence: TGTGCCAGCTCACCGAGTGGGGGCGCGGGAACTGAAGCTTTCTTT. It specifies CASSPSGGAGTEAFF. This chain connects TRBV18 to TRBJ1-1; D perhaps matches TRBD1 (6 bases). This CDR3 has 15 residues. Germline CDR1 and CDR2: KGHSH and LQKENI. V was pared by 3 bases and J by 5 bases, with 16 bases between.

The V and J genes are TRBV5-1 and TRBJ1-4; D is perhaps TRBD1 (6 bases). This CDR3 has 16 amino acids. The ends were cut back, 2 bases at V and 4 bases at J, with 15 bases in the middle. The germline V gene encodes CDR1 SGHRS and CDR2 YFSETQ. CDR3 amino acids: CASSFRSGDINEKLFF. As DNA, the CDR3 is TGCGCCAGCAGCTTTAGGTCTGGGGACATTAATGAAAAACTGTTTTTT.

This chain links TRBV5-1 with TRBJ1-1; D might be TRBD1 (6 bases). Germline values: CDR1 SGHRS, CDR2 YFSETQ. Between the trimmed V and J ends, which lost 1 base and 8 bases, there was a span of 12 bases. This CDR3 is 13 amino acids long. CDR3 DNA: TGCGCCAGCAGCTTGAGGGGGGGCTTAGAAGCTTTCTTT. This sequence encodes CASSLRGGLEAFF.

CDR3 region: CASSPQGYTEAFF. CDR3 coding DNA: TGTGCCAGCAGTCCCCAGGGCTACACTGAAGCTTTCTTT. This chain uses TRBV11-2 with TRBJ1-1, with D tentatively TRBD1 (5 bases). This CDR3 region has 13 residues. Germline-derived CDR1 and CDR2 are SGHAT and FQNNGV. The V end was cut by 6 bases, the J end by 3 bases, with 11 bases between.

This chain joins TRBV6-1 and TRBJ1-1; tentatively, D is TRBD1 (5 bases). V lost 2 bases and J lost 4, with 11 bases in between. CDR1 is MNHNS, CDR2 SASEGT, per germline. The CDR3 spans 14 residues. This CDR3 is CASSENYGGTEAFF. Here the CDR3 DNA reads TGTGCCAGCAGTGAAAATTACGGGGGCACTGAAGCTTTCTTT.

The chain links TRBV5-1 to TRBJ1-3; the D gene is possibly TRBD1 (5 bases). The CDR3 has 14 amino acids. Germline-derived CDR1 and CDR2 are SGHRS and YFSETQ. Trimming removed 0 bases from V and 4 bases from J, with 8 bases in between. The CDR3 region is CASSLAGYGNTIYF. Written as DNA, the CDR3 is TGCGCCAGCAGCTTGGCAGGGTACGGAAACACCATATATTTT. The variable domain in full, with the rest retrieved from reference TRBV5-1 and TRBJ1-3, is KAGVTQTPRYLIKTRGQQVTLSCSPISGHRSVSWYQQTPGQGLQFLFEYFSETQRNKGNFPGRFSGRQFSNSRSEMNVSTLELGDSALYLCASSLAGYGNTIYFGEGSWLTVV.

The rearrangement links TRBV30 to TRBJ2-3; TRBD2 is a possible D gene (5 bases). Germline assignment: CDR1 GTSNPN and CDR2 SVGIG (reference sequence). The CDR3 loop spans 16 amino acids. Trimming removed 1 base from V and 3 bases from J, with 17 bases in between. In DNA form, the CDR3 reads TGTGCCTGGAGTGCCCTTAGAGGGCCACGGACAGATACGCAGTATTTT. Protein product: CAWSALRGPRTDTQYF. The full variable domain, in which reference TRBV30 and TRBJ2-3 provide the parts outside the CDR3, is SQTIHQWPATLVQPVGSPLSLECTVEGTSNPNLYWYRQAAGRGLQLLFYSVGIGQISSEVPQNLSASRPQDRQFILSSKKLLLSDSGFYLCAWSALRGPRTDTQYFGPGTRLTVL.

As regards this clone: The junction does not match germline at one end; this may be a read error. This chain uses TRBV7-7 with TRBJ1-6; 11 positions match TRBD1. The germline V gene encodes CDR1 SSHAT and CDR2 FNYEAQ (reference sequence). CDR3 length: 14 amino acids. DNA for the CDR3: TGTGCTAGCAGCCCGGACAGGGGGCAGTCACCCCTCCACTTT. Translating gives CASSPDRGQSPLHF.